These 5 T cell receptor beta chains were sequenced from one sample in a study of OX40 agonist ivuxolimab in advanced cancers. TCRdb's table, derived via immunoSEQ multiplex PCR, lists solely in-frame clones and lacks some. Found here are around 83,000 clones, more than 80% of them singletons; the top ten hold around 1.7%. The material sequenced was CD4+ or CD8+ T cells sorted from blood, taken in a trial of the OX40 agonist ivuxolimab. The receptors were sampled from an adult with an advanced solid tumor such as melanoma, head and neck, liver or kidney cancer.

This sequence joins TRBV11-2 and TRBJ2-1; 7 bases align to TRBD2. Looked up from germline, CDR1 is SGHAT and CDR2 is FQNNGV. V lost 6 bases and J lost 5; bases outside the gene matches: 10. The CDR3 loop spans 15 amino acids. In DNA form, the CDR3 reads TGTGCCAGCAGGGCGGTAGCGGGCAAACACAATGAGCAGTTCTTC. It is translated as CASRAVAGKHNEQFF.

This chain links TRBV28 with TRBJ1-5, with 9 bases matching TRBD1. The CDR3 covers 13 residues. Looked up from germline, CDR1 is MDHEN and CDR2 is SYDVKM. V gave up 8 bases and J gave up 13 bases; unmatched junction bases: 12. The CDR3 reads CASAGTGFRGQHF. For the CDR3, the DNA is TGTGCCAGCGCCGGGACAGGGTTCAGGGGGCAGCATTTT.

The chain combines TRBV5-4 with TRBJ2-3, with D unresolved. Germline V gene sequence: CDR1 SGHNT, CDR2 YYREEE (reference sequence). The CDR3 covers 13 residues. V shed 0 bases and J shed 3 bases, with 5 bases lying between them. DNA for the CDR3: TGTGCCAGCAGCTTGGCGACTACAGATACGCAGTATTTT. Protein product: CASSLATTDTQYF.

The chain employs TRBV19 and TRBJ1-3, with D uncertain. Germline CDR1 and CDR2: LNHDA and SQIVND (reference sequence). V shed 7 bases and J shed 4 bases, with 17 bases lying between them. This CDR3 contains 15 residues. The CDR3 protein is CASTTAVRSGNTIYF. The DNA of the CDR3 is TGTGCCAGTACTACGGCCGTCCGCTCCGGAAACACCATATATTTT.

This clone showed up just once. The gene calls are TRBV19 and TRBJ2-7, with a tentative D call TRBD1 (6 bases). The CDR3 is 16 residues long. Trimming stripped 7 bases from V and 2 bases from J, with 21 bases between. From germline, CDR1 is LNHDA and CDR2 SQIVND (reference sequence). CDR3 bases: TGTGCCAGTACCCCCAACCCGGTACAGGGAACCTACGAGCAGTACTTC. This sequence encodes CASTPNPVQGTYEQYF.